A selection of T cell receptor beta chains follows, all from one sample in a study of T cells in Graves' hyperthyroidism and ophthalmopathy. TCRdb called the multiplex PCR reads again in MiXCR, with one record for every CDR3 protein. The repertoire holds about 400,000 distinct CDR3 sequences, with about a sixth as singletons. The sequenced sample was blood. Every receptor here comes from a woman aged 18-29 years with Graves' hyperthyroidism. CDR3s include the opening cysteine and the closing phenylalanine or tryptophan. Fields, in order: J gene, V gene, D gene, CDR3 protein. A D gene is named only where the DNA matches it firmly.

TRBJ2-3 | TRBV19 | TRBD1 | CASRDRGGGMSTDTQYF
TRBJ2-1 | TRBV13 | - | CASSPRGPSYNEQFF
TRBJ2-1 | TRBV29-1 | TRBD2 | CSVVPAGYNEQFF
TRBJ2-3 | TRBV13 | TRBD2 | CASSWLAGGPTQYF
TRBJ2-7 | TRBV3-1 | - | CASSQDRFYEQYF
TRBJ1-4 | TRBV3-1 | - | CASSHKTETNEKLFF
TRBJ1-2 | TRBV5-1 | - | CASSSGTPISIYGYTF
TRBJ1-1 | TRBV4-1 | TRBD1 | CASSQGGTGGPLTEAFF
TRBJ1-2 | TRBV10-3 | - | CAISGRGVDGYTF
TRBJ2-1 | TRBV11-2 | - | CASRPGTDLYNEQFF
TRBJ1-1 | TRBV6-2/TRBV6-3 | - | CASSLGLVNTEAFF
TRBJ2-7 | TRBV5-1 | TRBD2 | CASGRIAGEYEQYF
TRBJ2-1 | TRBV20-1 | TRBD2 | CSARDPTSGSNNEQFF
TRBJ2-5 | TRBV3-1 | TRBD2 | CASSQDKLAGRETQYF
TRBJ1-2 | TRBV12-3/TRBV12-4 | TRBD1 | CASSLGGQGALGYTF
TRBJ2-2 | TRBV6-2/TRBV6-3 | - | CASSYPDRPNTGELFF
TRBJ1-6 | TRBV15 | TRBD1 | CATSTYPGQGTSPLHF
TRBJ2-7 | TRBV20-1 | - | CSASLLIGTLEIEQYF
TRBJ1-4 | TRBV5-6 | TRBD1 | CASSSPGQLNEKLFF
TRBJ1-2 | TRBV6-1 | - | CASRAGTGYTF
TRBJ1-3 | TRBV5-6 | - | CASSSISGNTIYF
TRBJ1-6 | TRBV28 | - | CASALLGGVSSPLHF
TRBJ1-2 | TRBV7-3 | - | CASSFARDPPRELGYTF
TRBJ2-7 | TRBV15 | TRBD1 | CATSQWTGMYEQYF
TRBJ1-1 | TRBV3-1 | - | CASSRGEGQAFF
TRBJ2-5 | TRBV7-3 | - | CASSLSKIEETQYF
TRBJ2-1 | TRBV6-1 | - | CASHQPGGFGEQFF
TRBJ2-3 | TRBV9 | TRBD2 | CASSVATSGSEDTQYF
TRBJ2-2 | TRBV6-5 | - | CASSYSERNTGELFF
TRBJ2-2 | TRBV11-3 | TRBD1 | CASSRRDRVNTGELFF
TRBJ2-7 | TRBV2 | - | CASSEGQVTFYEQYF
TRBJ2-7 | TRBV20-1 | TRBD2 | CSARSSLAGLEQYF
TRBJ2-4 | TRBV5-8 | TRBD1 | CASSPRGIAKNIQYF
TRBJ2-5 | TRBV7-9 | - | CASSRGSKETQYF
TRBJ2-7 | TRBV6-1 | - | CASTTTGGYEQYF
TRBJ2-5 | TRBV7-2 | TRBD1 | CASSLSGQGFQETQYF
TRBJ1-1 | TRBV5-6 | - | CASSSVRTSNTEAFF
TRBJ1-2 | TRBV24-1 | - | CATSDLGVGYTF
TRBJ2-2 | TRBV7-3 | TRBD1 | CASSLKGGGSGELFF
TRBJ2-1 | TRBV6-1 | - | CASSFTPTADEQFF
TRBJ2-7 | TRBV6-2/TRBV6-3 | - | CASSSTGLEQYF
TRBJ2-7 | TRBV6-1 | TRBD1 | CAARPGQSYEQYF
TRBJ1-2 | TRBV20-1 | - | CSVKGTGNYGYTF
TRBJ2-5 | TRBV9 | - | CASSQESGRVGTQYF
TRBJ2-1 | TRBV27 | - | CASSFWAEGNEQFF
TRBJ2-1 | TRBV20-1 | - | CSARDPLKGYNEQFF
TRBJ2-7 | TRBV20-1 | - | CSAALESSYEQYF
TRBJ1-4 | TRBV6-2/TRBV6-3 | - | CASSNRDGLVKLFF